A selection of T cell receptor beta chains follows, all from one sample in a study of CD8 T cells in Susac syndrome. TCRdb itself ran the immunoSEQ multiplex PCR reads through MiXCR, one entry per CDR3 protein. There are 150,000 or so distinct CDR3 sequences in the sample; 92% occur only once, and approximately 0.082% lies in the top ten. Material: CD4+ T cells from PBMCs. These receptors came from a human donor in good health. CDR3s include the opening cysteine and the closing phenylalanine or tryptophan.

j_call v_call cdr3_aa
TRBJ2-7 TRBV6-5 CASSLGLAGGLYEQYF
TRBJ1-1 TRBV7-2 CASSTRRYAEAFF
TRBJ2-7 TRBV7-8 CASNPKLRGPEQYF
TRBJ2-1 TRBV2 CASKAPGQEFF
TRBJ2-5 TRBV5-4 CASSFIRAQETQYF
TRBJ1-1 TRBV12-3/TRBV12-4 CASSFNRDTEAFF
TRBJ2-7 TRBV28 CASSHRTGKSYEQYF
TRBJ1-1 TRBV2 CASSDGVSPNTEAFF
TRBJ1-1 TRBV5-1 CASSPGTVWTEAFF
TRBJ1-1 TRBV5-1 CASSLEQVNTEAFF